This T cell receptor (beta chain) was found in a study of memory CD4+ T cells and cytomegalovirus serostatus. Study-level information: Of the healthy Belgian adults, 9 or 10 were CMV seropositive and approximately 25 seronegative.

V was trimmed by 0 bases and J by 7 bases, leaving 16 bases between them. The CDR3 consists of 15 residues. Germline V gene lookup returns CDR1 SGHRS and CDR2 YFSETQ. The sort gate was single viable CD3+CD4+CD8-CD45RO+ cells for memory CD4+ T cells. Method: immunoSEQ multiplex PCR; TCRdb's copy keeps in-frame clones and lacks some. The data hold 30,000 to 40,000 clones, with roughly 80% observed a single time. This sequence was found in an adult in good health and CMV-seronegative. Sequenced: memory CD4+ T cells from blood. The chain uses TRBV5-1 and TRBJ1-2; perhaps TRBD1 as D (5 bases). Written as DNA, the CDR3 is TGCGCCAGCAGCTTGGGGCGGGAGCTTGGGGCTGGCTACACCTTC. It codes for CASSLGRELGAGYTF.